Listed below are T cell receptor beta chains from one sample, sequenced in a study of T cells in Graves' hyperthyroidism and ophthalmopathy. TCRdb used MiXCR to reprocess the multiplex PCR reads, holding one entry per CDR3 protein. The top ten clones hold about 7.2% of a sample with hundreds of thousands of distinct CDR3 sequences, just under 45% of them seen once. The specimen was peripheral blood or thyroid tissue (not recorded which). These TCRs come from an adult man with Graves' disease, either hyperthyroidism or ophthalmopathy (not recorded which). CDR3s include the opening cysteine and the closing phenylalanine or tryptophan. The D gene is left open where the match is weak. Not every row has a clone size; where given, it reads once, few, many or a size class.

cdr3_aa cdr3_nt j_call d_call clone_size v_call
CSARIGHYEQYF TGCAGTGCTAGAATAGGTCACTACGAGCAGTACTTC TRBJ2-7 - - TRBV20-1
CASSLADPAELFF TGTGCCAGCAGCTTAGCCGACCCGGCGGAGCTGTTTTTT TRBJ2-2 - - TRBV7-9
CSVVDWDTEAFF TGCAGCGTTGTGGATTGGGACACTGAAGCTTTCTTT TRBJ1-1 - - TRBV29-1
CASSLASGSGVGETQYF TGTGCCAGCAGCTTAGCAAGCGGGAGTGGAGTCGGGGAGACCCAGTACTTC TRBJ2-5 TRBD2 - TRBV7-6
CASSFDGQPRGIEKLFF TGCGCCAGCAGCTTTGACGGACAGCCCCGAGGGATCGAAAAACTGTTTTTT TRBJ1-4 - - TRBV5-1
CAISESEGGFYTF TGTGCCATCAGTGAGTCCGAGGGGGGCTTCTACACCTTC TRBJ1-2 - few TRBV10-3
CARDLSGSSYEQYF TGTGCTAGAGACTTGAGCGGGAGCTCCTACGAGCAGTACTTC TRBJ2-7 TRBD2 - TRBV10-3
CASRSKGSYGYTF TGTGCCAGCAGATCCAAGGGTAGCTATGGCTACACCTTC TRBJ1-2 - - TRBV7-9
CAISQSDRFSGNTIYF TGTGCCATCAGTCAGTCGGACAGATTCTCTGGAAACACCATATATTTT TRBJ1-3 - many TRBV10-3
CSVDQGISNTEAFF TGCAGCGTTGATCAGGGTATTTCGAACACTGAAGCTTTCTTT TRBJ1-1 - many TRBV29-1
CASSQDPLRRGEQYF TGTGCCAGCAGCCAAGATCCTCTTAGGAGAGGCGAGCAGTACTTC TRBJ2-7 - - TRBV14
CSVEGLAGRETQYF TGCAGCGTTGAGGGGCTAGCGGGACGAGAGACCCAGTACTTC TRBJ2-5 TRBD2 many TRBV29-1
CASSLVGVAGGLKGELFF TGTGCCAGCAGCTTAGTAGGAGTTGCGGGGGGATTAAAGGGGGAGCTGTTTTTT TRBJ2-2 TRBD2 - TRBV7-2
CASSRRQGLSSPLHF TGTGCCAGCAGCCGAAGACAGGGTTTGAGTTCACCCCTCCACTTT TRBJ1-6 TRBD1 - TRBV12-3/TRBV12-4
CASSLGEWDRETYEQYF TGTGCCAGCAGCTTAGGCGAATGGGACAGGGAAACCTACGAGCAGTACTTC TRBJ2-7 TRBD1 few TRBV7-2
CARSKVAFNQPQHF TGTGCCAGGAGTAAGGTTGCCTTCAATCAGCCCCAGCATTTT TRBJ1-5 - - TRBV9
CASGRDYTDTQYF TGTGCCAGCGGCCGTGACTACACAGATACGCAGTATTTT TRBJ2-3 - - TRBV2
CASSFTDTQYF TGTGCCAGCAGTTTCACAGATACGCAGTATTTT TRBJ2-3 - many TRBV12-3/TRBV12-4
CASSIDVGLAGAYTGELFF TGTGCCAGTAGTATAGACGTGGGACTAGCGGGGGCCTACACCGGGGAGCTGTTTTTT TRBJ2-2 TRBD2 - TRBV19
CATSDPRDRTSSYEQYF TGTGCCACCAGTGATCCTCGGGACAGGACCTCGTCCTACGAGCAGTACTTC TRBJ2-7 TRBD1 - TRBV24-1
CASSIAQGSGYGYTF TGTGCCAGTAGTATAGCCCAGGGCAGTGGCTATGGCTACACCTTC TRBJ1-2 - few TRBV19
CASGLAGAYEQYF TGTGCCAGTGGACTAGCGGGAGCCTACGAGCAGTACTTC TRBJ2-7 TRBD2 many TRBV2
CASSHWGQGVTNEKLFF TGTGCCAGCAGCCATTGGGGACAGGGGGTGACTAATGAAAAACTGTTTTTT TRBJ1-4 TRBD1 - TRBV7-9
CASSLLLGTTYEQYF TGTGCCAGCAGCTTATTGTTGGGGACGACTTACGAGCAGTACTTC TRBJ2-7 - - TRBV7-9